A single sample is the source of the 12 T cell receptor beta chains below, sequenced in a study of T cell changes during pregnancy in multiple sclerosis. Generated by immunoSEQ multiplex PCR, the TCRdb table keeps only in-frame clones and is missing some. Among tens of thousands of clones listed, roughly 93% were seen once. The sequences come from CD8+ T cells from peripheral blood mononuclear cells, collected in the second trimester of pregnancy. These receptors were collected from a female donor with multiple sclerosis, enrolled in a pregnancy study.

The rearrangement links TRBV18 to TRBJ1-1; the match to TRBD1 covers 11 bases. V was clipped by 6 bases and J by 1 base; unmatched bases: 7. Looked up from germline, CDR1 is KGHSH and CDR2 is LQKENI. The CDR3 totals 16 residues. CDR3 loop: CASSNPGQGENTEAFF. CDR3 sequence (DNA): TGTGCCAGCTCGAACCCGGGACAGGGGGAGAACACTGAAGCTTTCTTT.

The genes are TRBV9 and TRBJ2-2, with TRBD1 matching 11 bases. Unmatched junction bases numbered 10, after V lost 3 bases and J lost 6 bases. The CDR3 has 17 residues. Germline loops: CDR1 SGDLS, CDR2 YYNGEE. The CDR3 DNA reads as TGTGCCAGCAGCGCCGTGGACAGGGGGCTTCCGGCCGGGGAGCTGTTTTTT. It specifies CASSAVDRGLPAGELFF.

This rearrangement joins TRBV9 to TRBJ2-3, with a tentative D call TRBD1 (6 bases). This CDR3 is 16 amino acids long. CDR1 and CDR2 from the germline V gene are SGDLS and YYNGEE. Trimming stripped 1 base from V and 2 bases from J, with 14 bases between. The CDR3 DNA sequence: TGTGCCAGCAGCGTAACCCGACAGGAGGACACAGATACGCAGTATTTT. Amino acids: CASSVTRQEDTDTQYF. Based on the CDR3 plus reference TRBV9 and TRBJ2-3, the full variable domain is DSGVTQTPKHLITATGQRVTLRCSPRSGDLSVYWYQQSLDQGLQFLIQYYNGEERAKGNILERFSAQQFPDLHSELNLSSLELGDSALYFCASSVTRQEDTDTQYFGPGTRLTVL.

CDR3 sequence reads: CASSWAGAGELFF. Here the CDR3 DNA reads TGTGCCAGCAGTTGGGCGGGGGCCGGGGAGCTGTTTTTT. The V call is TRBV27, the J call TRBJ2-2; 7 nucleotides align to TRBD2. The CDR3 loop spans 13 amino acids. The V segment lost 4 bases and the J segment 6 bases; nucleotides outside the gene matches: 2. Germline assignment: CDR1 MNHEY and CDR2 SMNVEV (reference sequence).

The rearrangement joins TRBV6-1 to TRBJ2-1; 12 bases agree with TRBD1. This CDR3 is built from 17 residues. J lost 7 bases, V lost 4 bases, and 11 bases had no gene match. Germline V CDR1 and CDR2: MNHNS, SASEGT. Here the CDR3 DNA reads TGTGCCAGCAGTGCCCGGGACAGGGGGCGAGAAGGAAATGAGCAGTTCTTC. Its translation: CASSARDRGREGNEQFF.

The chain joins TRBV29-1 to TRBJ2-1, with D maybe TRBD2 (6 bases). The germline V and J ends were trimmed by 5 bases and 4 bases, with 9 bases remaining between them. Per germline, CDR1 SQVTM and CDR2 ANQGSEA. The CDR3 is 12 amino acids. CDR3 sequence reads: CSVFGGYNEQFF. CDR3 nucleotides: TGCAGCGTTTTCGGGGGATACAATGAGCAGTTCTTC.

The CDR3 region is CASSLTAYNEQFF. The CDR3 DNA sequence: TGTGCCAGCAGCTTAACCGCGTACAATGAGCAGTTCTTC. The rearrangement uses TRBV7-3 and TRBJ2-1, with D hard to call. The CDR3 runs 13 residues. V was cut by 0 bases and J by 4 bases, with 4 bases left in between. Germline V lookup: CDR1 SGHTA, CDR2 FQGTGA. Filled out from reference TRBV7-3 and TRBJ2-1, the complete variable domain reads GAGVSQTPSNKVTEKGKYVELRCDPISGHTALYWYRQSLGQGPEFLIYFQGTGAADDSGLPNDRFFAVRPEGSVSTLKIQRTERGDSAVYLCASSLTAYNEQFFGPGTRLTVL.

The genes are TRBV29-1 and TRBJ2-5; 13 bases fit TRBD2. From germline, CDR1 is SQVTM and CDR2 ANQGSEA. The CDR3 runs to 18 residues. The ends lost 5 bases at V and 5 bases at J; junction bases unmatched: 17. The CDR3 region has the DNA TGCAGCGTTAGAGGACTAGCGGGAGATCCTCGCCGATGGGAGACCCAGTACTTC. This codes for CSVRGLAGDPRRWETQYF.

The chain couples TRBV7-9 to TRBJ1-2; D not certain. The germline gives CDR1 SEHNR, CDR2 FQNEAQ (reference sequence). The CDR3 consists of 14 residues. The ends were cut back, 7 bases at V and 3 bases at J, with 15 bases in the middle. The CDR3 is CASNRAEEYYGYTF. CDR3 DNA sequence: TGTGCCAGCAACAGAGCGGAGGAGTACTATGGCTACACCTTC.

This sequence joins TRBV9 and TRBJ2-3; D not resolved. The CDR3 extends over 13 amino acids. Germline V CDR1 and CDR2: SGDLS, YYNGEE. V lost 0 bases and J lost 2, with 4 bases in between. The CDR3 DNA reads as TGTGCCAGCAGCGTAGCCCTCACAGATACGCAGTATTTT. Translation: CASSVALTDTQYF. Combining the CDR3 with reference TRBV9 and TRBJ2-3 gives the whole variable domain DSGVTQTPKHLITATGQRVTLRCSPRSGDLSVYWYQQSLDQGLQFLIQYYNGEERAKGNILERFSAQQFPDLHSELNLSSLELGDSALYFCASSVALTDTQYFGPGTRLTVL.

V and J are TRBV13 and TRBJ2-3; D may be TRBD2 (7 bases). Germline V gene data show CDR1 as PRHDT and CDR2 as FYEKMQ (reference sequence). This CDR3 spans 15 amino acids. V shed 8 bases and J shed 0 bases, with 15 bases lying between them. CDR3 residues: CASQGPTSSTDTQYF. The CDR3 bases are TGTGCCAGCCAGGGGCCGACTAGCAGCACAGATACGCAGTATTTT.

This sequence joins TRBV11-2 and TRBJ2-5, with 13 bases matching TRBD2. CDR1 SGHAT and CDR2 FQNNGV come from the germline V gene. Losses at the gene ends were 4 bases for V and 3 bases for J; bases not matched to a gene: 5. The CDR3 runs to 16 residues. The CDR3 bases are TGTGCCAGCAGCTCCTGGACTAGCGGGAGTAAAGAGACCCAGTACTTC. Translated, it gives CASSSWTSGSKETQYF.